This T cell receptor (beta chain) was obtained from a study of cytotoxic CD8 clonotypes in ibrutinib-treated CLL. Across the whole study: Response samples came after a median roughly 13 months of treatment, range 6 to 36.

With regard to this clone: Its antigen is still unknown.

This CDR3 spans 14 amino acids. Germline V gene sequence: CDR1 SGDLS, CDR2 YYNGEE. Study findings and constraints: At baseline, clonality was higher than in age-matched healthy donors and correlated with CD8+ counts. Public clonotypes were uncommon and contracted or stayed stable on treatment.

Using immunoSEQ multiplex PCR, the repertoire was profiled, and TCRdb retains in-frame clones only, with some absent. The data contain 250,000 to 350,000 clones, approximately 79% of them singletons. This receptor was obtained from a human donor with chronic lymphocytic leukemia. The sequencing used PBMCs, collected at disease progression, from a patient treated with ibrutinib. V usage is TRBV9 and J usage is TRBJ2-5, with 9 nucleotides matching TRBD1. The DNA matches TRBJ2-7 better at its end, which makes the J call doubtful. CDR3 residues: CASSVAQGAYEQYF. For the CDR3, the DNA is TGTGCCAGCAGCGTAGCACAGGGGGCGTACGAGCAGTACTTC.